These 4 T cell receptor beta chains were sequenced from one sample in a study of OX40 agonist ivuxolimab in advanced cancers. Assay used: immunoSEQ multiplex PCR; TCRdb lists only in-frame clones, some missing. The sample has some 55,000 clones, 70% to 80% seen once; the top ten hold around 4.6%. This specimen consisted of CD4+ or CD8+ T cells sorted from blood, obtained in a trial of the OX40 agonist ivuxolimab. These TCRs come from an adult with an advanced solid tumor such as melanoma, head and neck, liver or kidney cancer.

This rearrangement joins TRBV7-3 to TRBJ2-1; possibly TRBD2 for D (5 bases). Trimming took 2 bases from V and 4 from J, leaving 12 bases between them. The length of the CDR3 is 15 residues. CDR1 and CDR2 (germline): SGHTA, FQGTGA. The CDR3 DNA sequence: TGTGCCAGCAGCTTATCTCGCGGGTTTTACAATGAGCAGTTCTTC. Its protein product is CASSLSRGFYNEQFF.

In this sample, this clone turned up once. This sequence joins TRBV7-2 and TRBJ1-2; maybe TRBD1 (5 bases). The CDR3 spans 13 residues. The V gene lost 1 base and the J gene lost 7 bases, with 10 bases spanning the gap. Germline CDR1 and CDR2: SGHTA and FQGNSA. The CDR3 protein is CASSLGTTSGYTF. The CDR3 DNA reads as TGTGCCAGCAGCTTAGGGACAACAAGTGGCTACACCTTC.

The V gene is TRBV7-9, the J gene TRBJ1-2; the D is unclear. This CDR3 is built from 13 residues. V was trimmed by 7 bases and J by 4 bases, leaving 13 bases between them. The germline CDR1 and CDR2 sequences are SEHNR and FQNEAQ (reference sequence). CDR3 nucleotides: TGTGCCAGCACCGCACAGCCAGGCTATGGCTACACCTTC. It yields the protein CASTAQPGYGYTF.

This clone was seen a handful of times. The chain uses TRBV11-2 and TRBJ2-7; D is uncertain. Deletions cut 7 bases from V and 7 bases from J, with 11 bases between. The CDR3 contains 11 residues. Looked up from germline, CDR1 is SGHAT and CDR2 is FQNNGV. The CDR3: CASTLLGEQYF. The DNA of the CDR3 is TGTGCCAGCACCCTCCTCGGTGAGCAGTACTTC.